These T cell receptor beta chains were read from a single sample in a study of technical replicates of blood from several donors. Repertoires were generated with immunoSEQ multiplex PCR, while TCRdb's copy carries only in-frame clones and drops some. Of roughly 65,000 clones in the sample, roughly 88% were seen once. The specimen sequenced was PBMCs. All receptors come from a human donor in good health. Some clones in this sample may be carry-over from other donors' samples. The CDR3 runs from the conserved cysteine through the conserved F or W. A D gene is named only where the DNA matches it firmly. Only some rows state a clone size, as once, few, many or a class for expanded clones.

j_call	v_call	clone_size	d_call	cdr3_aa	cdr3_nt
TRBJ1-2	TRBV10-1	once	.	CASRDRRNYGYTF	TGCGCCAGCAGAGACAGGAGAAACTATGGCTACACCTTC
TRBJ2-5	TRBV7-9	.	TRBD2	CASSYWTSGGATGETQYF	TGTGCCAGCAGCTATTGGACTAGCGGGGGGGCCACAGGAGAGACCCAGTACTTC
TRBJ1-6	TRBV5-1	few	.	CASSSKTGGSYNSPLHF	TGCGCCAGCAGCTCAAAGACAGGAGGATCCTATAATTCACCCCTCCACTTT
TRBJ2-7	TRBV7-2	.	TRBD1	CASSYRGEGWDEQYF	TGTGCCAGCAGTTACAGGGGAGAGGGATGGGACGAGCAGTACTTC
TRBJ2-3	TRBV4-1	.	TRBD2	CASSQDGSGGRQYF	TGCGCCAGCAGCCAAGATGGGTCGGGAGGCCGGCAGTATTTT
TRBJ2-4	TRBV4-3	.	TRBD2	CASSQDVAGGTINIQYF	TGCGCCAGCAGCCAAGATGTAGCGGGGGGGACAATTAACATTCAGTACTTC
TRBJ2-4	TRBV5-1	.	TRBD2	CASSPLAGVKNIQYF	TGCGCCAGCAGTCCTCTAGCGGGGGTGAAAAACATTCAGTACTTC
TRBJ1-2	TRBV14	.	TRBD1	CASSLQGARGGYTF	TGTGCCAGCAGCCTACAGGGGGCTCGCGGTGGCTACACCTTC
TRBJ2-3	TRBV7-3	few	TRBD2	CASSRLAGGPGDTQYF	TGTGCCAGCAGCCGACTAGCGGGAGGGCCTGGAGATACGCAGTATTTT
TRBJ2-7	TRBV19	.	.	CASNPTGMGSSEQYF	TGTGCCAGTAATCCAACAGGGATGGGTTCGAGCGAGCAGTACTTC
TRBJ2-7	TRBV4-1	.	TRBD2	CASSPSGLLLYEQYF	TGCGCCAGCAGCCCGTCGGGACTACTCTTATACGAGCAGTACTTC
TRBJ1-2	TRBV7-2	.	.	CASSLALNYGYTF	TGTGCCAGCAGCTTAGCCCTTAACTATGGCTACACCTTC
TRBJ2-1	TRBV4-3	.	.	CASSRGPGLTHDEQFF	TGCGCCAGCAGCAGGGGCCCAGGGCTAACCCACGATGAGCAGTTCTTC
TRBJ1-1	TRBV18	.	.	CASSSDRIVGEAFF	TGTGCCAGCTCCTCCGACAGGATAGTTGGTGAAGCTTTCTTT
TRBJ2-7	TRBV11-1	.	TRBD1	CASTKTGFSYEQYF	TGTGCCAGCACCAAGACAGGGTTTAGTTACGAGCAGTACTTC
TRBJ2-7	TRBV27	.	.	CAAGTQGGYEQYF	TGTGCCGCAGGAACACAAGGAGGCTACGAGCAGTACTTC
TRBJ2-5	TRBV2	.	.	CASSESRLKETQYF	TGTGCCAGCAGTGAGTCGCGTTTGAAAGAGACCCAGTACTTC
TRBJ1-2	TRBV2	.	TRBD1	CASSRDRPQYGGYTF	TGTGCCAGCAGTAGGGACAGGCCACAATATGGGGGCTACACCTTC
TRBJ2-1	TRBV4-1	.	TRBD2	CASSQDPGDYYNEQFF	TGCGCCAGCAGCCAAGATCCCGGGGACTACTACAATGAGCAGTTCTTC
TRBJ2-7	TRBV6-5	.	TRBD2	CASRRLAGGSYEQYF	TGTGCCAGCAGACGACTAGCGGGGGGATCCTACGAGCAGTACTTC
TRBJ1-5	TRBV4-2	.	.	CASSQESVRVSNQPQHF	TGTGCCAGCAGCCAAGAAAGCGTCCGGGTAAGCAATCAGCCCCAGCATTTT
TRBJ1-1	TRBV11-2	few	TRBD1	CASSLVWTGFPFF	TGTGCCAGCAGCTTAGTGTGGACAGGGTTTCCTTTCTTT
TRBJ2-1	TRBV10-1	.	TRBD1	CASSGNRDRGSNEQFF	TGCGCCAGCAGTGGAAACCGGGACAGGGGAAGCAATGAGCAGTTCTTC
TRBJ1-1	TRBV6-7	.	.	CASKSDRHLEAFF	TGTGCCAGCAAGAGCGACAGGCATCTTGAAGCTTTCTTT